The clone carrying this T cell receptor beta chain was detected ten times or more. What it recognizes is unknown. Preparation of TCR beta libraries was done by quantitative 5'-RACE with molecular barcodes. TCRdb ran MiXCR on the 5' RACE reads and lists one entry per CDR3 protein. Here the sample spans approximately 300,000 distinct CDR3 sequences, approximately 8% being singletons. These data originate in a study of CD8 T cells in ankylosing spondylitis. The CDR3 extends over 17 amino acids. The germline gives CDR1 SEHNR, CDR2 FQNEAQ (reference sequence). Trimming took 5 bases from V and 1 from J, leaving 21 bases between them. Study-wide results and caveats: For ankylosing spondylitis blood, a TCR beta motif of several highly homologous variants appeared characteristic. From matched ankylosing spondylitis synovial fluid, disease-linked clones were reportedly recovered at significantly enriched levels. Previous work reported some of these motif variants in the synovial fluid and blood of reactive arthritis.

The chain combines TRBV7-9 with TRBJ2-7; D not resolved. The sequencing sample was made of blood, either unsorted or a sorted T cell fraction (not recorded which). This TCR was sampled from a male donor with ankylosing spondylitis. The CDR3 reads CASSPTVPDPFSYEQYF. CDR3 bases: TGTGCCAGCAGCCCCACCGTGCCAGATCCCTTTTCCTACGAGCAGTACTTC.